A single sample is the source of the 8 T cell receptor beta chains below, sequenced in a study of blood T cell repertoires in COVID-19. TCRdb's table, derived via immunoSEQ multiplex PCR, lists solely in-frame clones and lacks some. The table includes approximately 170,000 clones, around 85% detected once. Sequencing input: peripheral blood. The receptor set was obtained from a woman aged 55-69 years with COVID-19, enrolled during active disease.

V gene TRBV5-6 combines with J gene TRBJ1-4; D is undetermined. Germline loops: CDR1 SGHDT, CDR2 YYEEEE. Trimming removed 4 bases from V and 8 bases from J, with 18 bases in between. The CDR3 sequence is 15 residues long. The CDR3 protein is CASSGLLVGGEKLFF. The DNA of the CDR3 is TGTGCCAGCAGCGGACTCCTGGTAGGAGGGGAAAAACTGTTTTTT.

The V gene is TRBV27, the J gene TRBJ2-3, with TRBD2 identical over 14 bases. The CDR3 contains 17 residues. Germline loops: CDR1 MNHEY, CDR2 SMNVEV (reference sequence). The ends lost 3 bases at V and 10 bases at J; junction bases unmatched: 12. In DNA form, the CDR3 reads TGTGCCAGCAGTTTGGTTGTGGGGGGACTAGCGGGAGAGTCGCAGTATTTT. It encodes CASSLVVGGLAGESQYF.

The chain recombines TRBV7-3 with TRBJ2-1; D is possibly TRBD1 (5 bases). Per germline, CDR1 SGHTA and CDR2 FQGTGA. V lost 4 bases and J 1 base, leaving 14 bases between the germline ends. The CDR3 runs 16 residues. The CDR3 DNA is TGTGCCAGCAGCTCCAAGGGGATGGGGTCCTACAATGAGCAGTTCTTC. This sequence encodes CASSSKGMGSYNEQFF.

This clone was detected once. This chain uses TRBV9 with TRBJ2-7; D is uncertain. Between the trimmed V and J ends, which lost 1 base and 5 bases, there was a span of 7 bases. Germline V CDR1 and CDR2: SGDLS, YYNGEE. The CDR3 spans 12 residues. In DNA form, the CDR3 reads TGTGCCAGCAGCGTACGTCCGGACGAGCAGTACTTC. It encodes CASSVRPDEQYF.

The CDR3 DNA reads TGCGCCAGCAGAGAATCCGGGACTAGCGGGAGTAATGAGCAGTTCTTC. It specifies CASRESGTSGSNEQFF. This chain joins TRBV10-1 and TRBJ2-1; 14 positions agree with TRBD2. The CDR3 runs to 16 residues. With V trimmed by 6 bases and J by 7 bases, 8 bases remained unmatched. From germline, CDR1 is WNHNN and CDR2 SYGVQD (reference sequence).

The gene calls are TRBV7-2 and TRBJ2-1; TRBD1 agrees at 8 bases. Per the germline V gene, CDR1 is SGHTA and CDR2 is FQGNSA. This CDR3 has 15 amino acids. V lost 3 bases and J lost 7; bases outside the gene matches: 8. The CDR3 region has the DNA TGTGCCAGCAGCTTCGGACAGGGCAGGGGGAATGAGCAGTTCTTC. Its protein is CASSFGQGRGNEQFF.

Here the CDR3 DNA reads TGTGCCAGCAGCTTGGTAGGGGCAGGGTCTAACTATGGCTACACCTTC. Amino acid sequence: CASSLVGAGSNYGYTF. The chain is built from TRBV5-6 and TRBJ1-2, with D maybe TRBD1 (5 bases). Germline CDR1 is SGHDT and CDR2 is YYEEEE. The ends were cut back, 0 bases at V and 0 bases at J, with 12 bases in the middle. The length of the CDR3 is 16 residues.

Worth noting for this clone: One end of the junction varies from germline; a read error may be responsible. The rearrangement uses TRBV6-5 and TRBJ1-2; maybe TRBD1 (5 bases). From germline, CDR1 is MNHEY and CDR2 SVGAGI. The CDR3 runs to 12 residues. CDR3 DNA: TGTGCCAGCAGTTACCGAACAGAAGGGAGGGGTTTC. This encodes CASSYRTEGRGF.